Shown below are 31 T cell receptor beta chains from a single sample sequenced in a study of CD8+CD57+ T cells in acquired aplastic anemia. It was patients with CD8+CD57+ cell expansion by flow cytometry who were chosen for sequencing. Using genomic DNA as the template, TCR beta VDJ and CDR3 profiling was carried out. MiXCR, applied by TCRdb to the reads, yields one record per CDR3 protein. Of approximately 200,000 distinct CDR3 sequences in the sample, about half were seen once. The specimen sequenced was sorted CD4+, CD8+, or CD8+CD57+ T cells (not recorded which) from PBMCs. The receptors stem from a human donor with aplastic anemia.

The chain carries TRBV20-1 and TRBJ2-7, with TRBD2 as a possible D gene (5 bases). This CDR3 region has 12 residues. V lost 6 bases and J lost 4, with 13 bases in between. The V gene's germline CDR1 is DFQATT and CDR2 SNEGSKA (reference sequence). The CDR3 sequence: CSASPTMYEQYF. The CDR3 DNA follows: TGCAGTGCCTCGCCGACTATGTACGAGCAGTACTTC.

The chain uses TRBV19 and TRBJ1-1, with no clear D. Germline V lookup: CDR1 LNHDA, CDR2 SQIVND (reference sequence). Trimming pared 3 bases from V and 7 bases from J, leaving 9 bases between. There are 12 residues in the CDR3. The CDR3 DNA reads TGTGCCAGTAGTATTAACCGAAATGAAGCTTTCTTT. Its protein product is CASSINRNEAFF.

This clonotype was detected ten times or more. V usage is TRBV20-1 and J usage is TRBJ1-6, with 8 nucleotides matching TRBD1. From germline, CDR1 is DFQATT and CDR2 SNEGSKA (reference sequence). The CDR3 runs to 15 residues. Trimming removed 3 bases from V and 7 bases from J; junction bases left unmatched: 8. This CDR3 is CSARGETGANSPLHF. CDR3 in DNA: TGCAGTGCTAGGGGGGAGACAGGGGCAAATTCACCCCTCCACTTT.

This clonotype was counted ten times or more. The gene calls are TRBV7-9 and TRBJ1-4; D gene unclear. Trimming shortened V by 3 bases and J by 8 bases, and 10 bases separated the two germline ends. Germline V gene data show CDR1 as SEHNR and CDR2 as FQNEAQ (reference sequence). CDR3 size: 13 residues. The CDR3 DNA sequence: TGTGCCAGCAGCTTCGGAGCGGGGGAAAAACTGTTTTTT. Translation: CASSFGAGEKLFF. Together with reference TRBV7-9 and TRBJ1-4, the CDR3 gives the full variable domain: DTGVSQNPRHKITKRGQNVTFRCDPISEHNRLYWYRQTLGQGPEFLTYFQNEAQLEKSRLLSDRFSAERPKGSFSTLEIQRTEQGDSAMYLCASSFGAGEKLFFGSGTQLSVL.

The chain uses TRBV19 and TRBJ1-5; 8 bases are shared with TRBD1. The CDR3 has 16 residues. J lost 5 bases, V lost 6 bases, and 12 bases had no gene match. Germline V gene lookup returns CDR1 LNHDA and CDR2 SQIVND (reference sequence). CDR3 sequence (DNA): TGTGCCAGTAGCACAAATAAACAGGGGGGAGATCAGCCCCAGCATTTT. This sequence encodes CASSTNKQGGDQPQHF.

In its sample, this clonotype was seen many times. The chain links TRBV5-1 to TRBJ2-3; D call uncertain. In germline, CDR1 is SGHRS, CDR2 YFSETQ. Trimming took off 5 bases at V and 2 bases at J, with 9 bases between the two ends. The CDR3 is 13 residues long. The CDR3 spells CASSRRSTDTQYF. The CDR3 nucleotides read TGCGCCAGCAGTCGTCGGTCCACAGATACGCAGTATTTT.

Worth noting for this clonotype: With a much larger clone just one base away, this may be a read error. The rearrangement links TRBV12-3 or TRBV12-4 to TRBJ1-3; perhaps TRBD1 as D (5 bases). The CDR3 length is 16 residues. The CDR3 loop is CASSLGGAGRGNAIYF. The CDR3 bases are TGTGCCAGCAGTTTAGGAGGGGCGGGTCGTGGAAACGCCATATATTTT.

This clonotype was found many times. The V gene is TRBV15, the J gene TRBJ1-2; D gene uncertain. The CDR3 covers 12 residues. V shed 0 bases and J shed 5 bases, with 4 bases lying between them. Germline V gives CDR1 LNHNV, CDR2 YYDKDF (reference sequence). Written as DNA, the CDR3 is TGTGCCACCAGCAGAGATAAATATGGCTACACCTTC. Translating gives CATSRDKYGYTF.

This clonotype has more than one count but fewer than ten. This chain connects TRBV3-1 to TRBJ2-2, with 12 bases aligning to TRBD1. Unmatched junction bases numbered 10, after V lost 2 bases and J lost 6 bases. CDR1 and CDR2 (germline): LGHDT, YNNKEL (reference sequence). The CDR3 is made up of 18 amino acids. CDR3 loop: CASSQRGGGQGAAGELFF. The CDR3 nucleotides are TGTGCCAGCAGCCAACGCGGAGGGGGACAGGGGGCTGCCGGGGAGCTGTTTTTT.

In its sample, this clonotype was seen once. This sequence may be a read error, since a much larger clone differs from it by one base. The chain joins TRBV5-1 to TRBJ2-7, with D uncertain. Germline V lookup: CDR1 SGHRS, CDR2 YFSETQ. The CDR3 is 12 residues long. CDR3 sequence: CASSSSRDGQYF. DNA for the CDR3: TGTGCCAGCAGCTCATCCCGTGACGGGCAGTACTTC.

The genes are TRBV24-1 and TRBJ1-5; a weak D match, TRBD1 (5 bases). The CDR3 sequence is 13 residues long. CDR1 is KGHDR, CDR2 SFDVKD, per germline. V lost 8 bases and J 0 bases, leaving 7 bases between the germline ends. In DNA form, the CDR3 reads TGTGCCACCACCGGGACTAGCAATCAGCCCCAGCATTTT. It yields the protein CATTGTSNQPQHF.

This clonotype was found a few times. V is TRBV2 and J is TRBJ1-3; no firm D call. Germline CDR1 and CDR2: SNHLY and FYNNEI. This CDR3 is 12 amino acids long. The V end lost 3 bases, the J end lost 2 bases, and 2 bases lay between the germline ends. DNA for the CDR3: TGTGCCAGCAGTGACCCTGGAAACACCATATATTTT. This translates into CASSDPGNTIYF.

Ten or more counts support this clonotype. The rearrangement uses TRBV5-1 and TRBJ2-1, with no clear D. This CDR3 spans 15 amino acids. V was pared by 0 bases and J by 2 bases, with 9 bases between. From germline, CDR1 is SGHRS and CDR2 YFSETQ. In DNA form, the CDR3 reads TGCGCCAGCAGCTTGGTCAGGTCCACCTACAATGAGCAGTTCTTC. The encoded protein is CASSLVRSTYNEQFF.

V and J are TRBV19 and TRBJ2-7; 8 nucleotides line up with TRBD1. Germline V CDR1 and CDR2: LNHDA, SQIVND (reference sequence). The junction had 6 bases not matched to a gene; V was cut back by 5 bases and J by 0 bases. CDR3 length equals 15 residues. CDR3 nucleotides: TGTGCCAGTAGTCAACAGGGGGGTAGCTCCTACGAGCAGTACTTC. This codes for CASSQQGGSSYEQYF.

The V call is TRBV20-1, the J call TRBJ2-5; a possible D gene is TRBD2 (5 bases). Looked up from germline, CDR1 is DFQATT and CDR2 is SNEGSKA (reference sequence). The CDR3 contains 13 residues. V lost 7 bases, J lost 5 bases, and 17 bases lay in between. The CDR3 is CSVTDQREETQYF. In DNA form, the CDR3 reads TGCAGTGTTACGGACCAGAGGGAGGAGACCCAGTACTTC.

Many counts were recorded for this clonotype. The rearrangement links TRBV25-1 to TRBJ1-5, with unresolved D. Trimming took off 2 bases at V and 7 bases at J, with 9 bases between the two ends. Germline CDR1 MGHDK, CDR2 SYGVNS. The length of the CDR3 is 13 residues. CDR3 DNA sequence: TGTGCCAGCAGTGAACAGGATGACCAGCCCCAGCATTTT. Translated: CASSEQDDQPQHF.

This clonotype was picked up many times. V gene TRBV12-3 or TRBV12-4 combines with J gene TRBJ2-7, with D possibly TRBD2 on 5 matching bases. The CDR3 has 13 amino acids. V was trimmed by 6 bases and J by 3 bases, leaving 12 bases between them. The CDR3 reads CASRFEADYEQYF. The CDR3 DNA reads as TGTGCCAGCAGGTTTGAAGCGGACTACGAGCAGTACTTC.

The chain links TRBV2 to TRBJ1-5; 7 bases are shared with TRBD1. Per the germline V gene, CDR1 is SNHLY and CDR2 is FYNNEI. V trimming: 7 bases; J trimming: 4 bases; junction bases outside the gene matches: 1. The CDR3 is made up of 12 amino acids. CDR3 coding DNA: TGTGCCAGCACACAGGGGAATCAGCCCCAGCATTTT. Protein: CASTQGNQPQHF.

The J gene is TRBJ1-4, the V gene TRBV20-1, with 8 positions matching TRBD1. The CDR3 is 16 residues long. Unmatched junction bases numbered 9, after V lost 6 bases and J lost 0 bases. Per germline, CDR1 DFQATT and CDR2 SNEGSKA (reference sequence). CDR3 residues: CSATDRAYATNEKLFF. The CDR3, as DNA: TGCAGTGCCACGGACAGGGCTTATGCAACTAATGAAAAACTGTTTTTT.

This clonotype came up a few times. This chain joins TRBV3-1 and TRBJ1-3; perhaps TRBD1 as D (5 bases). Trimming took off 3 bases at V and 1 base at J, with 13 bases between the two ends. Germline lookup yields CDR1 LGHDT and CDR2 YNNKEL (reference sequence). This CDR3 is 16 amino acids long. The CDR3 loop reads CASSQVGGASGNTIYF. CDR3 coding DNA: TGTGCCAGCAGCCAGGTCGGAGGGGCGTCTGGAAACACCATATATTTT.

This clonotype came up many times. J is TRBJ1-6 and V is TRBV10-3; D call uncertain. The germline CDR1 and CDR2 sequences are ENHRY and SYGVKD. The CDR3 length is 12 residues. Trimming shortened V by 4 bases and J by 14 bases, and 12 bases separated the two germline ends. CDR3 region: CAISGGPGTLHF. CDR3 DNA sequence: TGTGCCATCAGTGGCGGGCCGGGGACCCTCCACTTT.

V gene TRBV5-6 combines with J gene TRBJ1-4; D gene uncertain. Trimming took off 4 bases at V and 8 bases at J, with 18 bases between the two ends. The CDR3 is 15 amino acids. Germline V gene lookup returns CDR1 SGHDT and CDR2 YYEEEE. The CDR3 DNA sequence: TGTGCCAGCAGCCCCCGCGGGCGTACTCTAGAAAAACTGTTTTTT. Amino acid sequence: CASSPRGRTLEKLFF. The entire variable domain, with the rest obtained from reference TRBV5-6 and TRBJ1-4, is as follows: DAGVTQSPTHLIKTRGQQVTLRCSPKSGHDTVSWYQQALGQGPQFIFQYYEEEERQRGNFPDRFSGHQFPNYSSELNVNALLLGDSALYLCASSPRGRTLEKLFFGSGTQLSVL.

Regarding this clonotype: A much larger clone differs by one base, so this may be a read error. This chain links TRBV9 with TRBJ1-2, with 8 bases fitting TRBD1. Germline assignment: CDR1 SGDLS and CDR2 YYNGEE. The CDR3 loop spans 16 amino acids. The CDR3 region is CVSSLDPGTGEFGYTF. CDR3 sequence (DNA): TGTGTCAGCAGCCTCGACCCCGGGACAGGAGAATTTGGCTACACCTTC.

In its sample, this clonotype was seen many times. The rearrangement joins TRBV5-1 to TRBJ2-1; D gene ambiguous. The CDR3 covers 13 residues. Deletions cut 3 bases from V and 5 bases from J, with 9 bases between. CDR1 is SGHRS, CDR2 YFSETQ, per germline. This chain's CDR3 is CASSSTFNNEQFF. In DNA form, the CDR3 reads TGCGCCAGCAGCTCTACTTTTAACAATGAGCAGTTCTTC.

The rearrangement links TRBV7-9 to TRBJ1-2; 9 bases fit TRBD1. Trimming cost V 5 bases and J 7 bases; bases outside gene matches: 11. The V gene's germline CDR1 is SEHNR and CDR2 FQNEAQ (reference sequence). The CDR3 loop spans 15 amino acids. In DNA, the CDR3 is TGTGCCAGCAGCACCTGGACAGGGGATCTGTCTGGCTACACCTTC. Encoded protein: CASSTWTGDLSGYTF. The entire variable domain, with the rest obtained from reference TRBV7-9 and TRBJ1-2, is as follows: DTGVSQNPRHKITKRGQNVTFRCDPISEHNRLYWYRQTLGQGPEFLTYFQNEAQLEKSRLLSDRFSAERPKGSFSTLEIQRTEQGDSAMYLCASSTWTGDLSGYTFGSGTRLTVV.

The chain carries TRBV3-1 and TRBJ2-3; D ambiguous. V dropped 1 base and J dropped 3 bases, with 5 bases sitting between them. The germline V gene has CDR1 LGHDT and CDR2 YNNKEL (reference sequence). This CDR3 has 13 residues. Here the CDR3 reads CASSQVVTDTQYF. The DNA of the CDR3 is TGTGCCAGCAGCCAAGTAGTGACAGATACGCAGTATTTT.

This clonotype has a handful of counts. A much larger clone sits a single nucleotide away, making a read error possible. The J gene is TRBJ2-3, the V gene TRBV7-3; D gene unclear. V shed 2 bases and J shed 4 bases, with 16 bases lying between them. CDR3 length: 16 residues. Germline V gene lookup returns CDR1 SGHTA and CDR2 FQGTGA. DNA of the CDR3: TGTGCCAGCAGCTTATTTGTGGCAGCAAGCGCAGATACGCAGTATTTT. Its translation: CASSLFVAASADTQYF.

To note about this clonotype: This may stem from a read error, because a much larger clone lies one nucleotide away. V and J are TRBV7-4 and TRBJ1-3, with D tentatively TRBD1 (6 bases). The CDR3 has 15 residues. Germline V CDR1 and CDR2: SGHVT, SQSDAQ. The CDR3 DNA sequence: TGCGCCAGCAGCTTGGTCGGGGGCGGGGGAAACACCATATATTTT. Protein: CASSLVGGGGNTIYF.

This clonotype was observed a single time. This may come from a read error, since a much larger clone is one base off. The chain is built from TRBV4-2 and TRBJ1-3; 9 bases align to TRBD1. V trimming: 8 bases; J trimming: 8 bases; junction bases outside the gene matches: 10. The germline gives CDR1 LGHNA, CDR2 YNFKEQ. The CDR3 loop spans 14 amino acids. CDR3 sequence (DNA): TGTGCCAGCGGCCGGGGACAGGGTTCGGACACCATATATTTT. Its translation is CASGRGQGSDTIYF.

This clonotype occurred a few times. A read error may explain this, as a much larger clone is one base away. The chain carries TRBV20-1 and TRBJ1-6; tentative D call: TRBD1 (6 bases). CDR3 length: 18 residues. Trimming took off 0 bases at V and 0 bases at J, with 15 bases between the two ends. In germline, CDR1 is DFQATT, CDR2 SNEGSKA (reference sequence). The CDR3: CSARDVFQGPSYNSPLHF. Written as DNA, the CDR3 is TGCAGTGCTAGAGATGTGTTTCAGGGGCCCTCCTATAATTCACCCCTCCACTTT.

The CDR3 here is CSVEPEETQYF. Written as DNA, the CDR3 is TGCAGCGTTGAGCCGGAAGAGACCCAGTACTTC. The chain is built from TRBV29-1 and TRBJ2-5, with unresolved D. The CDR3 has 11 amino acids. Trimming left V 3 bases short and J 3 bases short, with 5 bases between. Germline-derived CDR1 and CDR2 are SQVTM and ANQGSEA.